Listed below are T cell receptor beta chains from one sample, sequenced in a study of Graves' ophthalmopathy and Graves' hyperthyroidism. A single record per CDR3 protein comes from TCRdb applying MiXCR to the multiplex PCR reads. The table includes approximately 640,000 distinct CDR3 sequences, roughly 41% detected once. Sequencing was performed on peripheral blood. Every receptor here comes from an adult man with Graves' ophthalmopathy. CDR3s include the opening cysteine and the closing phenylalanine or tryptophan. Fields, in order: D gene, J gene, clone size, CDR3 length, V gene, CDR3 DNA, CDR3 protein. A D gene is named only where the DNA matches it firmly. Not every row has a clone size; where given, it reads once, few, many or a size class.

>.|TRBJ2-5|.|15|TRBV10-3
TGTGCCATCAGCCCGGAAGACGGGTTCAATCAGCCCCAGTACTTC
CAISPEDGFNQPQYF
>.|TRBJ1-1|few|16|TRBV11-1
TGTGCCAGCAGCCCTACATATGAGGCCATGAACACTGAAGCTTTCTTT
CASSPTYEAMNTEAFF
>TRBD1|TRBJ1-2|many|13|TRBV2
TGTGCCAGCAGTGAAGGGACAGGGGCTGGCTACACCTTC
CASSEGTGAGYTF
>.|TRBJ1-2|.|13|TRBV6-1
TGTGCCAGCAGTGCCCAGGGCGCGGATGGCTACACCTTC
CASSAQGADGYTF
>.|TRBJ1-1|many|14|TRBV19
TGTGCCAGTAGTATCTCGAACAGGGACACTGAAGCTTTCTTT
CASSISNRDTEAFF
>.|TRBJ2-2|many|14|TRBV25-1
TGTGCCAGCAGTGAGGGCGCGAACACCGGGGAGCTGTTTTTT
CASSEGANTGELFF
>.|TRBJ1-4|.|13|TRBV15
TGTGCCACCAGCAGAGATGAGGGCGAAAAACTGTTTTTT
CATSRDEGEKLFF
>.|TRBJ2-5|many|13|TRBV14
TGTGCCAGCAGCCAGGGCCGCCCGGAGACCCAGTACTTC
CASSQGRPETQYF
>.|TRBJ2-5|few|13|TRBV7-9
TGTGCCAGCAGCTTAGGGTTCAATCAGCCCCAGTACTTC
CASSLGFNQPQYF
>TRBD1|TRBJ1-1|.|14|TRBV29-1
TGCAGCGTCCGGCAGGGGGTACAGAACACTGAAGCTTTCTTT
CSVRQGVQNTEAFF
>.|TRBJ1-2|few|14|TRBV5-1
TGCGCCGGCAGCTTGGCCGTTGGAGACTATGGCTACACCTTC
CAGSLAVGDYGYTF
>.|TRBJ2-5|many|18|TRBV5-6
TGTGCCAGCAGCTCCAGCTCTTCCACTACAGGCCCTGAAGAGACCCAGTACTTC
CASSSSSSTTGPEETQYF
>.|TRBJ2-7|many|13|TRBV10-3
TGTGCCATCAGCCAAGGGTATCGGAGTGGGCAGTACTTC
CAISQGYRSGQYF
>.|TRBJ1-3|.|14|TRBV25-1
TGTGCCAGCTTGGATCCGGGGCTTGGAAACACCATATATTTT
CASLDPGLGNTIYF
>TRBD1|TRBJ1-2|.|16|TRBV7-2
TGTGCCAGCAGCTTAGGACAGGGGGCTGAAATCTATGGCTACACCTTC
CASSLGQGAEIYGYTF
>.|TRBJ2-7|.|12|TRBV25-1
TGTGCCAGCCAAGACACCAGCTACGAGCAGTACTTC
CASQDTSYEQYF
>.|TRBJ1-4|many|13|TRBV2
TGTGCCAGCAGTGAAGTAACGGGGGAAAAACTGTTTTTT
CASSEVTGEKLFF
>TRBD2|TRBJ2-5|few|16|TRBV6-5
TGTGCCAGCAGTCCCACGCTAGCGGGGGTTCAAGAGACCCAGTACTTC
CASSPTLAGVQETQYF
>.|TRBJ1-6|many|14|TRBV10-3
TGTGCCATACGGGTCTCCCAGGGGAATTCACCCCTCCACTTT
CAIRVSQGNSPLHF
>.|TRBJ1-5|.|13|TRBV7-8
TGTGCCAGCAGCCTCCCGGCGGGTCAGCCCCAGCATTTT
CASSLPAGQPQHF
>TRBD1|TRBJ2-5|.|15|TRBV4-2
TGTGCCAGCAGCCAAGAGGGACAGGACCGAGAGACCCAGTACTTC
CASSQEGQDRETQYF
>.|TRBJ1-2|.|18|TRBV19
TGTGCCAGTAGTTCCCTGAGTGGGGGCCGGACTCTGGGTAACGGCTACACCTTC
CASSSLSGGRTLGNGYTF
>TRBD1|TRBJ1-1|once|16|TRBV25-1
TGTGCCAGCAGTCAGACAGGGAATCCTAAAGTTGCTGAAGCTTTCTTT
CASSQTGNPKVAEAFF
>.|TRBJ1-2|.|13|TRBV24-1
TGTGCCACCAGTGACGGTGGCGGCTATGGCTACACCTTC
CATSDGGGYGYTF
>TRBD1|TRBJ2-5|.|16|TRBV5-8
TGTGCCAGCAGCTTGACTCTACAGGGGGTTGGGGAGACCCAGTACTTC
CASSLTLQGVGETQYF
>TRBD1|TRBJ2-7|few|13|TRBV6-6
TGTGCCAGCAGTCCCCTCGGACAGGGGTCGCAGTACTTC
CASSPLGQGSQYF
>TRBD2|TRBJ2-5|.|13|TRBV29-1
TGCAGCGTTGAACGGCTAGCGGGAGGGACCCAGTACTTC
CSVERLAGGTQYF
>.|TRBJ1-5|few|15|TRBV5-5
TGTGCCAGCAGCTTGGAAGGCAAATTCAATCAGCCCCAGCATTTT
CASSLEGKFNQPQHF
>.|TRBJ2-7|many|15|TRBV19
TGTGCCAGTAGTAAAGACGGGACTCCTACCTACGAGCAGTACTTC
CASSKDGTPTYEQYF
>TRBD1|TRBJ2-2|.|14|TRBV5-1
TGCGCCAGCAGCGGGACAGGGGCTGGCGGGGAGCTGTTTTTT
CASSGTGAGGELFF
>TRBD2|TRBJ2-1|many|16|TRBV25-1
TGTGCCAGCAGTCTGGCGGGAGGGCCGGATTTCAATGAGCAGTTCTTC
CASSLAGGPDFNEQFF